This is a list of T cell receptor beta chains from one sample in a study of human T cells and chemical hapten exposure. TCRdb fed the reads into MiXCR, producing one record per CDR3 protein. The sample consists of 120,000 or so distinct CDR3 sequences, roughly 8.5% of them appearing once. Source material: whole blood. Every receptor here comes from a human donor in good health. Some clones in this sample may be carry-over from other donors' samples. Each CDR3 is given with its conserved first and last residue. D genes are given only for firm matches. Size is omitted from some rows. Given values are once, few, many or a class for expanded clones.

D gene,V gene,J gene,clone size,CDR3 DNA,CDR3 protein
TRBD2,TRBV27,TRBJ2-7,NA,TGTGCCAGCAGTTTACGGAGGGAGGGGAGCGAGCAGTACTTC,CASSLRREGSEQYF
NA,TRBV6-2/TRBV6-3,TRBJ1-2,NA,TGTGCCAGCAGTTACTGGGGCTCCTACAACTATGGCTACACCTTC,CASSYWGSYNYGYTF
NA,TRBV6-2/TRBV6-3,TRBJ2-2,NA,TGTGCCAGCAGCCCCCCAGAGGTGGGTCCGAACACCGGGGAGCTGTTTTTT,CASSPPEVGPNTGELFF
NA,TRBV28,TRBJ1-6,NA,TGTGCCAGCAGTTTTTTCCATATCAGCGATAATTCACCCCTCCACTTT,CASSFFHISDNSPLHF
NA,TRBV29-1,TRBJ2-7,few,TGCAGCGTGGGCGGGACTCCCTACGAGCAGTACTTC,CSVGGTPYEQYF
NA,TRBV27,TRBJ1-1,many,TGTGCCAGCAGTCGGGGGGGAGCTGAAGCTTTCTTT,CASSRGGAEAFF
NA,TRBV5-1,TRBJ2-7,many,TGCGCCAGCAGCTTGGATCCGGTCACCGAGCAGTACTTC,CASSLDPVTEQYF
TRBD1,TRBV10-3,TRBJ2-5,few,TGTGCCATCAGTGAGACAGGGGCCAAAGAGACCCAGTACTTC,CAISETGAKETQYF
NA,TRBV12-3/TRBV12-4,TRBJ1-6,NA,TGTGCCAGCAGTTCAAGGAGCTCCTATAATTCACCCCTCCACTTT,CASSSRSSYNSPLHF
NA,TRBV6-5,TRBJ2-6,many,TGTGCCAGCAGTTACTTCGCCCCCTACTCTGGGGCCAACGTCCTGACTTTC,CASSYFAPYSGANVLTF
NA,TRBV6-5,TRBJ1-4,NA,TGTGCCAGCAGTCCCGGGGAGGGCACTTCTAATGAAAAACTGTTTTTT,CASSPGEGTSNEKLFF
NA,TRBV7-2,TRBJ2-5,few,TGTGCCAGCAGCTTCCCGAAAGAGACCCAGTACTTC,CASSFPKETQYF
NA,TRBV29-1,TRBJ2-2,many,TGCAGCGTAGCCCGGAAGCTGAACACCGGGGAGCTGTTTTTT,CSVARKLNTGELFF
TRBD1,TRBV7-2,TRBJ1-2,many,TGTGCCAGCCGGGGGGGGGTGGACAGGAGAGGCGGCTACACCTTC,CASRGGVDRRGGYTF
NA,TRBV18,TRBJ1-6,many,TGTGCCAGCTCACCAGGAGAGGTTTCACCCCTCCACTTT,CASSPGEVSPLHF
TRBD1,TRBV5-1,TRBJ2-1,few,TGCGCCAGCAGCCAGACAGGGGGTGAGGTCAATGAGCAGTTCTTC,CASSQTGGEVNEQFF
NA,TRBV6-5,TRBJ1-1,many,TGTGCCAGCAGCCCGGGACGGAGGAACACTGAAGCTTTCTTT,CASSPGRRNTEAFF
NA,TRBV29-1,TRBJ2-5,few,TGCAGCGTTGAAGGGGGCGACGACCAAGAGACCCAGTACTTC,CSVEGGDDQETQYF
TRBD1,TRBV11-2,TRBJ2-1,NA,TGTGCCAGCAGATATGGCCGGGACAGCTCGGACGATGAGCAGTTCTTC,CASRYGRDSSDDEQFF
NA,TRBV4-3,TRBJ2-3,few,TGCGCCAGCAGCCAAATTAGTGGCGGGGGCACAGATACGCAGTATTTT,CASSQISGGGTDTQYF
NA,TRBV7-6,TRBJ1-1,many,TGTGCCAGCAGCTTAATGGGGGGAAGCCAGTTAGTGAACACTGAAGCTTTCTTT,CASSLMGGSQLVNTEAFF
NA,TRBV5-1,TRBJ2-1,NA,TGCGCCAGCAGCTTGGAGGCAACGAGCTCCTACAATGAGCAGTTCTTC,CASSLEATSSYNEQFF
NA,TRBV5-6,TRBJ2-1,few,TGTGCCAGCAGCCCAGGGGCGGTGGGGGGCAATGAGCAGTTCTTC,CASSPGAVGGNEQFF
NA,TRBV5-6,TRBJ2-1,few,TGTGCCAGCAGCTCGAGTTGGGTCTCCTACAATGAGCAGTTCTTC,CASSSSWVSYNEQFF
TRBD1,TRBV4-2,TRBJ1-1,NA,TGTGCCAGCAGCCAAGATCCGAAGGGACAGTCGAACACTGAAGCTTTCTTT,CASSQDPKGQSNTEAFF
NA,TRBV12-3/TRBV12-4,TRBJ2-7,NA,TGTACCAGCAGTTTAGCGCGGGGCGGGCAGCAGTACTTC,CTSSLARGGQQYF
NA,TRBV23-1,TRBJ2-2,NA,TGCGCCAGCAGTCAATTGATGTTCCAGGGATGCGACACCGGGGAGCTGTTTTTT,CASSQLMFQGCDTGELFF
NA,TRBV14,TRBJ2-3,few,TGTGCCAGCAGCCAAGACGCAGATACGCAGTATTTT,CASSQDADTQYF
TRBD1,TRBV12-5,TRBJ1-2,many,TGTGCTAGTGGATGGGGCGGGACAGCAGCTCCCGGGGGAGGCTACACCTTC,CASGWGGTAAPGGGYTF
TRBD2,TRBV27,TRBJ2-5,many,TGTGCCAGCAGTCAGTATTGGAGCGGGAGTGAGACCCAGTACTTC,CASSQYWSGSETQYF
NA,TRBV7-9,TRBJ2-7,NA,TGTTCCAGCAGCCATTGGTGGTACGACACAACCTACGAGCAGTACTTC,CSSSHWWYDTTYEQYF
NA,TRBV12-3/TRBV12-4,TRBJ2-3,few,TGTGCCAGCAGCTCTTCCCAGGGATCGGTGACAGATACGCAGTATTTT,CASSSSQGSVTDTQYF
NA,TRBV20-1,TRBJ1-6,many,TGCAGTGCTAGAGATCATAACGAGGGGTTACGCGTTTCACCCCTCCACTTT,CSARDHNEGLRVSPLHF
NA,TRBV6-5,TRBJ1-2,NA,TGTGCCAGCAGTTACTCTACACAGGGTGTGAATGGCTACACCTTC,CASSYSTQGVNGYTF
NA,TRBV7-9,TRBJ2-2,NA,TGTGCCAGCAGCTCTAGAGGGTCCACCGACACCGGGGAGCTGTTTTTT,CASSSRGSTDTGELFF
NA,TRBV3-1,TRBJ2-7,few,TGTGCCAGCAGCCAAGACACGGGACGGCGCTACGAGCAGTACTTC,CASSQDTGRRYEQYF
NA,TRBV4-2,TRBJ2-7,once,TGTGCCAGCAGCCAAGGGATTGCTTACGAGCAGTACTTC,CASSQGIAYEQYF
TRBD1,TRBV9,TRBJ1-4,NA,TGTGCCAGCAGCGCTCTGGGACAGGGGGGTGAAAAACTGTTTTTT,CASSALGQGGEKLFF
NA,TRBV6-2/TRBV6-3,TRBJ1-1,many,TGTGCCAGCAGTTACAGGGGTCGGGACACTGAAGCTTTCTTT,CASSYRGRDTEAFF
NA,TRBV13,TRBJ1-2,few,TGTGCCAGCAGCCGTCCCGGGACCAACCCTAACTATGGCTACACCTTC,CASSRPGTNPNYGYTF
TRBD2,TRBV20-1,TRBJ2-3,few,TGCAGTGCGTCGGGACTAGCTGAAGATACGCAGTATTTT,CSASGLAEDTQYF
TRBD1,TRBV14,TRBJ1-6,few,TGTGCCAGCAGCCAACGGACAGGGTTCAATTCACCCCTCCACTTT,CASSQRTGFNSPLHF
TRBD1,TRBV11-1,TRBJ2-5,NA,TGTGCCAGCAGCCTCAACACTCGACAGGGAACAGAGACCCAGTACTTC,CASSLNTRQGTETQYF
TRBD1,TRBV9,TRBJ1-6,many,TGTGCCAGCAGCGTCGGGACAGGGAATTCACCCCTCCACTTT,CASSVGTGNSPLHF
NA,TRBV4-3,TRBJ2-6,many,TGCGCCAGCAGCCAAGAGGGACACTCTGGGGCCAACGTCCTGACTTTC,CASSQEGHSGANVLTF
TRBD1,TRBV29-1,TRBJ2-1,NA,TGCAGCGCCGACAGGGGGAACAATGAGCAGTTCTTC,CSADRGNNEQFF
TRBD2,TRBV6-4,TRBJ2-1,many,TGTGCCAGCAGTGAATCGGGGGGGGCCTCGGATGAGCAGTTCTTC,CASSESGGASDEQFF
TRBD1,TRBV6-6,TRBJ1-5,few,TGTGCCAGCAGTCACCCCGGGACAGGGGAGGGTCAGCCCCAGCATTTT,CASSHPGTGEGQPQHF
TRBD1,TRBV6-5,TRBJ1-2,many,TGTGCCAGCAGTTACTCGACACAGGGGGCTGGAAACTATGGCTACACCTTC,CASSYSTQGAGNYGYTF
NA,TRBV2,TRBJ1-6,few,TGTGCCAGCACCTTACAGGGAGTTAATTCACCCCTCCACTTT,CASTLQGVNSPLHF
NA,TRBV30,TRBJ1-2,many,TGTGCCTCCCACCCGGACACCCTCGGAGGCTATGGCTACACCTTC,CASHPDTLGGYGYTF
TRBD1,TRBV5-6,TRBJ1-1,NA,TGTGCCAGCAGCCTCGGGACAGGGCGAAGTCGGACTGAAGCTTTCTTT,CASSLGTGRSRTEAFF
NA,TRBV29-1,TRBJ2-4,many,TGCAGCGTGACCGGACAGAAAAACATTCAGTACTTC,CSVTGQKNIQYF
NA,TRBV7-9,TRBJ1-6,many,TGTGCCAGCAGCTCCGACGCCAGGGTTGACAATTCACCCCTCCACTTT,CASSSDARVDNSPLHF
NA,TRBV6-2/TRBV6-3,TRBJ2-7,NA,TGTGCCAGCAGCAAAGCGACAGGATCCTCCTACGAGCAGTACTTC,CASSKATGSSYEQYF
NA,TRBV27,TRBJ2-5,many,TGTGCCAGCAGTCCCACAGGGAGCTCAAGGGAGACCCAGTACTTC,CASSPTGSSRETQYF
TRBD2,TRBV12-3/TRBV12-4,TRBJ2-7,few,TGTGCCAGCAGGGGGACTAGCGGGGGCACCTACGAGCAGTACTTC,CASRGTSGGTYEQYF
TRBD1,TRBV12-3/TRBV12-4,TRBJ2-7,many,TGTGCCAGCAGTCCGTACAGGGGGACCTACGAGCAGTACTTC,CASSPYRGTYEQYF
TRBD1,TRBV5-1,TRBJ1-2,many,TGCGCCAGCAGCCCGTGGACAGGGGCGACTTTAAACTATGGCTACACCTTC,CASSPWTGATLNYGYTF